This T cell receptor beta chain was sequenced during a study of T cell responses to AZD1222 COVID-19 vaccine. Across the study: Samples with a second dose at about 4 or about 12 weeks were pooled together. Study-level results: Donors, mostly white British, included more females; clonal diversity was possibly underestimated. Spike-specific TCR breadth and depth grew following two AZD1222 doses. The peak T cell response came first, and repertoires were sampled only after it.

Germline values: CDR1 SEHNR, CDR2 FQNEAQ (reference sequence). The CDR3 is 12 amino acids. V was clipped by 5 bases and J by 5 bases, with 10 bases between them. TCRdb keeps only in-frame clones here, not all; method: immunoSEQ multiplex PCR. The data show about 92,000 clones, roughly nine tenths seen once. Concerning this clone: Its antigen is unidentified.

The sequence was collected from an adult in good health. Material: peripheral blood, obtained on day 0 of AZD1222 vaccination. The rearrangement uses TRBV7-9 and TRBJ2-7; D assignment may be TRBD1 or TRBD2 (5 bases each). CDR3 sequence reads: CASSQRGHEQYF. CDR3 DNA sequence: TGTGCCAGCAGCCAGAGGGGCCACGAGCAGTACTTC.